These 31 T cell receptor beta chains originate from one sample sequenced in a study of cytomegalovirus exposure and HLA in healthy donors. PCR employed 60 Vbeta and 13 Jbeta primers. TCRdb keeps only in-frame clones here, not all; method: immunoSEQ multiplex PCR. This table holds approximately 110,000 clones, 70% to 80% found once. Sequenced sample: PBMCs. Every receptor here comes from a woman in her thirties or forties in good health and CMV-seropositive.

This rearrangement joins TRBV19 to TRBJ1-5; 9 positions agree with TRBD1. The CDR3 is 13 amino acids. The germline gives CDR1 LNHDA, CDR2 SQIVND (reference sequence). The V segment lost 8 bases and the J segment 5 bases; nucleotides outside the gene matches: 4. CDR3 sequence (DNA): TGTGCCAGTGGGACAGGGTTATATCAGCCCCAGCATTTT. Encoded protein: CASGTGLYQPQHF.

The chain has TRBV5-4 and TRBJ2-7; D is perhaps TRBD1 (6 bases). V was cut by 2 bases and J by 7 bases, with 16 bases left in between. CDR1 is SGHNT and CDR2 is YYREEE in the germline V gene (reference sequence). The CDR3 spans 14 residues. The CDR3 here is CASSFTLKGGEQYF. CDR3 in DNA: TGTGCCAGCAGCTTTACGCTGAAAGGGGGTGAGCAGTACTTC.

The chain carries TRBV19 and TRBJ1-5; tentative D call: TRBD1 (5 bases). The CDR3 consists of 14 residues. The V end lost 3 bases, the J end lost 6 bases, and 12 bases lay between the germline ends. CDR1 is LNHDA, CDR2 SQIVND, per germline (reference sequence). CDR3 nucleotide sequence: TGTGCCAGTAGTATGGGCAGGGAGGGTCAGCCCCAGCATTTT. Protein product: CASSMGREGQPQHF.

This chain uses TRBV4-2 with TRBJ2-5; 12 nucleotides line up with TRBD2. This CDR3 is built from 18 residues. The junction had 13 bases not matched to a gene; V was cut back by 3 bases and J by 5 bases. From germline, CDR1 is LGHNA and CDR2 YNFKEQ. The CDR3: CASSQDRLAGAGRETQYF. In DNA form, the CDR3 reads TGTGCCAGCAGCCAGGATCGACTAGCGGGGGCCGGGAGGGAGACCCAGTACTTC.

This clone has a handful of counts. This rearrangement joins TRBV28 to TRBJ1-2; 7 nucleotides align to TRBD1. Germline values: CDR1 MDHEN, CDR2 SYDVKM. The V gene end was trimmed by 6 bases and the J gene end by 8 bases; junction bases not matched to a gene: 6. The CDR3 contains 12 residues. CDR3 DNA sequence: TGTGCCAGCAGCCTGACAGGGAAAGGCTACACCTTC. This encodes CASSLTGKGYTF.

This rearrangement joins TRBV19 to TRBJ1-5; 7 bases line up with TRBD1. CDR3 length equals 13 residues. Trimming at V came to 9 bases and at J to 7 bases, leaving 9 bases not matched to a gene. Germline values: CDR1 LNHDA, CDR2 SQIVND (reference sequence). Written as DNA, the CDR3 is TGTGCCAGCAATGACAGGGAAGGACAGCCCCAGCATTTT. Translation gives CASNDREGQPQHF.

The chain combines TRBV4-1 with TRBJ1-2; a possible D gene is TRBD1 (6 bases). The CDR3 has 13 residues. Germline V gene sequence: CDR1 MGHRA, CDR2 YSYEKL. Deletions cut 5 bases from V and 5 bases from J, with 12 bases between. The CDR3 loop is CASSYRVGYGYTF. The CDR3 DNA reads TGCGCCAGCAGCTACAGGGTAGGGTATGGCTACACCTTC.

This sequence joins TRBV6-1 and TRBJ2-7, with 9 bases lining up with TRBD1. Germline-derived CDR1 and CDR2 are MNHNS and SASEGT. Trimming took 4 bases from V and 3 from J; bases not matched to a gene: 7. CDR3 length equals 15 residues. CDR3 in amino acids: CASSAARTGDYEQYF. CDR3 DNA sequence: TGTGCCAGCAGTGCGGCCAGGACAGGGGACTACGAGCAGTACTTC.

The chain employs TRBV9 and TRBJ1-1; no definite D call. V lost 0 bases and J 2 bases, leaving 8 bases between the germline ends. CDR3 length: 14 residues. The V gene's germline CDR1 is SGDLS and CDR2 YYNGEE. The CDR3 here is CASSVASLNTEAFF. The CDR3, as DNA: TGTGCCAGCAGCGTAGCGAGCTTAAACACTGAAGCTTTCTTT.

DNA for the CDR3: TGTGCCAGCAGTTACTCTGAAGGGGTAACTGAAGCTTTCTTT. Protein product: CASSYSEGVTEAFF. The chain joins TRBV6-5 to TRBJ1-1; D might be TRBD1 (5 bases). CDR3 length: 14 residues. Trimming removed 0 bases at V and 5 bases at J, with 10 bases between. Germline loops: CDR1 MNHEY, CDR2 SVGAGI.

The chain carries TRBV9 and TRBJ2-1; perhaps TRBD1 as D (6 bases). The CDR3 covers 15 residues. The V end lost 0 bases, the J end lost 4 bases, and 11 bases lay between the germline ends. CDR1 and CDR2 from the germline V gene are SGDLS and YYNGEE. This CDR3 reads CASSVGGREYNEQFF. The DNA of the CDR3 is TGTGCCAGCAGCGTAGGGGGGCGAGAATACAATGAGCAGTTCTTC. The complete variable domain, with remaining parts taken from reference TRBV9 and TRBJ2-1, reads DSGVTQTPKHLITATGQRVTLRCSPRSGDLSVYWYQQSLDQGLQFLIQYYNGEERAKGNILERFSAQQFPDLHSELNLSSLELGDSALYFCASSVGGREYNEQFFGPGTRLTVL.

This rearrangement joins TRBV7-3 to TRBJ1-3, with D uncertain. V was pared by 4 bases and J by 4 bases, with 11 bases between. The CDR3 consists of 14 residues. The germline V gene encodes CDR1 SGHTA and CDR2 FQGTGA. CDR3 amino acids: CASSSVRSGNTIYF. The CDR3 DNA follows: TGTGCCAGCAGCTCAGTTAGGAGCGGAAACACCATATATTTT.

The rearrangement uses TRBV21-1 and TRBJ2-1; the table's TRBD2 call for D was not verified on the DNA. TRBV21-1 is flagged as a pseudogene. The CDR3 length is 16 residues. The CDR3 loop is CASSKDRGGQGDEQFF. For the CDR3, the DNA is TGTGCCAGCAGCAAAGATCGGGGGGGGCAGGGGGATGAGCAGTTCTTC.

The chain employs TRBV9 and TRBJ1-1; TRBD1 might be the D (5 bases). The CDR3 has 17 amino acids. CDR1 is SGDLS and CDR2 is YYNGEE in the germline V gene. The ends were cut back, 3 bases at V and 0 bases at J, with 18 bases in the middle. Written as DNA, the CDR3 is TGTGCCAGCAGCGGCCCCACCTTCGCGGGGGTGAACACTGAAGCTTTCTTT. Encoded protein: CASSGPTFAGVNTEAFF.

In its sample, this clone was seen a few times. The rearrangement joins TRBV7-2 to TRBJ2-1; 12 bases align to TRBD1. Losses at the gene ends were 5 bases for V and 8 bases for J; bases not matched to a gene: 7. The CDR3 covers 15 residues. Germline-derived CDR1 and CDR2 are SGHTA and FQGNSA. In DNA, the CDR3 is TGTGCCAGCAGCCATCCGGGACAGGGGGCCTATGAGCAGTTCTTC. Protein: CASSHPGQGAYEQFF.

V and J are TRBV5-4 and TRBJ1-1; no clear D gene. V was trimmed by 0 bases and J by 7 bases, leaving 13 bases between them. Per germline, CDR1 SGHNT and CDR2 YYREEE (reference sequence). The CDR3 loop spans 14 amino acids. CDR3 in DNA: TGTGCCAGCAGCTTGGGGAGCCGCGGAAATGAAGCTTTCTTT. Residues: CASSLGSRGNEAFF.

The rearrangement joins TRBV9 to TRBJ2-1; 12 bases line up with TRBD2. Germline CDR1 is SGDLS and CDR2 is YYNGEE. Trimming removed 0 bases from V and 12 bases from J; junction bases left unmatched: 4. The CDR3 covers 14 residues. CDR3: CASSVETSGGSQFF. As DNA, the CDR3 is TGTGCCAGCAGCGTAGAAACTAGCGGGGGGTCGCAGTTCTTC.

This sequence joins TRBV9 and TRBJ2-2; D may be TRBD2 (5 bases). The CDR3 sequence is 15 residues long. Trimming stripped 0 bases from V and 4 bases from J, with 10 bases between. Germline loops: CDR1 SGDLS, CDR2 YYNGEE. The CDR3 reads CASSVGDYPTGELFF. In DNA, the CDR3 is TGTGCCAGCAGCGTAGGAGACTATCCCACCGGGGAGCTGTTTTTT.

The chain recombines TRBV11-3 with TRBJ2-5; 8 bases are a match to TRBD2. The J call could be wrong; TRBJ2-7 is a better fit for the DNA end. The germline gives CDR1 SGHNT, CDR2 YENEEA. This CDR3 has 13 residues. The CDR3 is CASSPGLAGEQYF. The CDR3 bases are TGTGCCAGCAGCCCCGGACTAGCTGGCGAGCAGTACTTC.

This chain uses TRBV29-1 with TRBJ1-1; D ambiguous. The CDR3 runs 12 residues. From germline, CDR1 is SQVTM and CDR2 ANQGSEA. The V end lost 2 bases, the J end lost 6 bases, and 10 bases lay between the germline ends. The CDR3 protein is CSVESSGAEAFF. CDR3 DNA sequence: TGCAGCGTTGAATCGAGCGGCGCTGAAGCTTTCTTT.

This chain connects TRBV4-3 to TRBJ2-5, with D possibly TRBD2 on 6 matching bases. Germline assignment: CDR1 LGHNA and CDR2 YSLEER. The CDR3 is made up of 13 amino acids. Trimming removed 0 bases at V and 14 bases at J, with 16 bases between. This CDR3 reads CASSQDQGLLEYF. The DNA for the CDR3 is TGCGCCAGCAGCCAAGATCAAGGACTACTGGAATACTTC.

V and J are TRBV19 and TRBJ1-1; tentative D call: TRBD1 (5 bases). Trimming removed 2 bases at V and 0 bases at J, with 13 bases between. CDR1 is LNHDA and CDR2 is SQIVND in the germline V gene (reference sequence). CDR3 size: 16 residues. DNA for the CDR3: TGTGCCAGTAGTATAAGGCGGGGCTCGATGAACACTGAAGCTTTCTTT. It translates to CASSIRRGSMNTEAFF.

In DNA form, the CDR3 reads TGTGCCAGCAGCTTATCAGCCGGGAGCGGGGAGCTGTTTTTT. This translates into CASSLSAGSGELFF. The chain carries TRBV7-3 and TRBJ2-2; D might be TRBD2 (6 bases). CDR3 size: 14 residues. Germline values: CDR1 SGHTA, CDR2 FQGTGA. Trimming took off 2 bases at V and 7 bases at J, with 11 bases between the two ends.

Remarks on this clone: The junction departs from germline at one end; a sequencing error may be responsible. The chain uses TRBV2 and TRBJ2-6, with 10 nucleotides matching TRBD1. The germline CDR1 and CDR2 sequences are SNHLY and FYNNEI. The CDR3 contains 16 residues. This CDR3 is CARSPGTGAGANVLTF. CDR3 bases: TGTGCCCGCAGTCCCGGGACAGGGGCTGGGGCCAACGTCCTGACTTTC.

This clone was counted only a few times. The V gene is TRBV19, the J gene TRBJ1-1, with D possibly TRBD1 on 6 matching bases. The V gene lost 10 bases and the J gene lost 1 base, with 13 bases spanning the gap. The CDR3 is 13 residues long. Germline V gene data show CDR1 as LNHDA and CDR2 as SQIVND (reference sequence). The CDR3 here is CAIRTGSNTEAFF. As DNA, the CDR3 is TGTGCCATTAGAACAGGGTCGAACACTGAAGCTTTCTTT. Full variable domain (remainder filled in from reference TRBV19 and TRBJ1-1): DGGITQSPKYLFRKEGQNVTLSCEQNLNHDAMYWYRQDPGQGLRLIYYSQIVNDFQKGDIAEGYSVSREKKESFPLTVTSAQKNPTAFYLCAIRTGSNTEAFFGQGTRLTVV.

The CDR3 spells CASSLAGSDSPLHF. The CDR3 DNA is TGCGCCAGCAGTCTTGCGGGCTCGGACTCACCCCTCCACTTT. The rearrangement joins TRBV4-3 to TRBJ1-6; no firm D call. The V gene's germline CDR1 is LGHNA and CDR2 YSLEER. V lost 6 bases and J lost 10, with 16 bases in between. CDR3 length: 14 residues.

This clone was recorded once. The chain carries TRBV7-8 and TRBJ1-1; the match to TRBD1 covers 10 bases. The junction had 8 bases not matched to a gene; V was cut back by 4 bases and J by 6 bases. Germline V gene sequence: CDR1 SGHVS, CDR2 FQNEAQ. The CDR3 length is 15 residues. The CDR3 DNA reads as TGTGCCAGCAGCTCCCGGGACAGGGGTTCCCCTGAAGCTTTCTTT. It yields the protein CASSSRDRGSPEAFF. The whole variable domain, remainder taken from reference TRBV7-8 and TRBJ1-1, is GAGVSQSPRYKVAKRGQDVALRCDPISGHVSLFWYQQALGQGPEFLTYFQNEAQLDKSGLPSDRFFAERPEGSVSTLKIQRTQQEDSAVYLCASSSRDRGSPEAFFGQGTRLTVV.

The V gene is TRBV5-1, the J gene TRBJ1-4; 8 nucleotides align to TRBD1. V was clipped by 4 bases and J by 8 bases; unmatched bases: 7. Germline V gives CDR1 SGHRS, CDR2 YFSETQ. The CDR3 totals 14 residues. As DNA, the CDR3 is TGCGCCAGCAGCATAGGACAGGGTTTAGAAAAACTGTTTTTT. This translates into CASSIGQGLEKLFF.

This chain links TRBV25-1 with TRBJ2-3, with D possibly TRBD1 on 5 matching bases. Germline lookup yields CDR1 MGHDK and CDR2 SYGVNS. V lost 4 bases and J lost 2, with 16 bases in between. The CDR3 contains 16 residues. CDR3 sequence: CASSGGRGRYTDTQYF. CDR3 coding DNA: TGTGCCAGCAGTGGGGGTAGGGGCCGATACACAGATACGCAGTATTTT.

This clone was detected a few times. V and J are TRBV4-3 and TRBJ2-3; D is ambiguous. This CDR3 region has 16 residues. V lost 0 bases and J 2 bases, leaving 12 bases between the germline ends. The V gene's germline CDR1 is LGHNA and CDR2 YSLEER. The CDR3 loop is CASSQEVYLLTDTQYF. The CDR3 DNA sequence: TGCGCCAGCAGCCAAGAGGTGTATTTACTCACAGATACGCAGTATTTT.

This clone was seen a handful of times. The chain uses TRBV4-1 and TRBJ1-5; D call uncertain. This CDR3 has 17 amino acids. Germline V gene data show CDR1 as MGHRA and CDR2 as YSYEKL. Trimming stripped 0 bases from V and 2 bases from J, with 14 bases between. The CDR3 DNA reads as TGCGCCAGCAGCCAAGAAATTTCGTTGATAGGCAATCAGCCCCAGCATTTT. It is translated as CASSQEISLIGNQPQHF.